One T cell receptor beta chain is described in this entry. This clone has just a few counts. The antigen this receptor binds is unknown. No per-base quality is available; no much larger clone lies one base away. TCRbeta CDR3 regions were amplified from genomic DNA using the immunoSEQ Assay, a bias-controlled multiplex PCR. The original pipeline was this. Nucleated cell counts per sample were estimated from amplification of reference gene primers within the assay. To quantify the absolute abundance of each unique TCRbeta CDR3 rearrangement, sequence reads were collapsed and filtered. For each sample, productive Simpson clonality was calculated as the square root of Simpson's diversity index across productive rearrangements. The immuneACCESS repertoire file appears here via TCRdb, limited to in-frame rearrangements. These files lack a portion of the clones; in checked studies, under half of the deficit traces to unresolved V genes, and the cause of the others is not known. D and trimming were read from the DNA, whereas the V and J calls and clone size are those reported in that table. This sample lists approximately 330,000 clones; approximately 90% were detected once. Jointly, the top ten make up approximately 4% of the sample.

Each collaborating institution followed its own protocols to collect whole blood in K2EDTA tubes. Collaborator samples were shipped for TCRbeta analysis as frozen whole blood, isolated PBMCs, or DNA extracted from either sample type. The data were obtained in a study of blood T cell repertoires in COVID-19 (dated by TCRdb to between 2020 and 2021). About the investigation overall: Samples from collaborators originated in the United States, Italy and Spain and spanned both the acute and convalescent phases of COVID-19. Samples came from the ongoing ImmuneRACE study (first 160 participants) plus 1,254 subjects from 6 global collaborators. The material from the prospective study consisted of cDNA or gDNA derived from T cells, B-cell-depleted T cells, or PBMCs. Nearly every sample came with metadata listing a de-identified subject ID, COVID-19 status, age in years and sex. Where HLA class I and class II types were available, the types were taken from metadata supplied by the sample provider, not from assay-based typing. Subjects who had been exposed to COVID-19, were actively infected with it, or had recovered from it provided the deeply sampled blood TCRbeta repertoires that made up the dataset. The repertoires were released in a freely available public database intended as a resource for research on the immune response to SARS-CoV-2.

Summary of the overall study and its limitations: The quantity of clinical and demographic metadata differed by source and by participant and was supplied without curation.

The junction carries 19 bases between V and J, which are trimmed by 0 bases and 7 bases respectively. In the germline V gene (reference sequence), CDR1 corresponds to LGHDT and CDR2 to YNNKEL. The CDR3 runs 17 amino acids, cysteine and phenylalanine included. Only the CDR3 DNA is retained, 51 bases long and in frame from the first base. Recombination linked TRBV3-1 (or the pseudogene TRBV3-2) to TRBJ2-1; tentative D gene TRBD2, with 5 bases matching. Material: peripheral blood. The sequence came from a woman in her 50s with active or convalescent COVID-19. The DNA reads TGTGCCAGCAGCCAAGACCCGAACACGGGCGGGTCAAATGAGCAGTTCTTC. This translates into CASSQDPNTGGSNEQFF.